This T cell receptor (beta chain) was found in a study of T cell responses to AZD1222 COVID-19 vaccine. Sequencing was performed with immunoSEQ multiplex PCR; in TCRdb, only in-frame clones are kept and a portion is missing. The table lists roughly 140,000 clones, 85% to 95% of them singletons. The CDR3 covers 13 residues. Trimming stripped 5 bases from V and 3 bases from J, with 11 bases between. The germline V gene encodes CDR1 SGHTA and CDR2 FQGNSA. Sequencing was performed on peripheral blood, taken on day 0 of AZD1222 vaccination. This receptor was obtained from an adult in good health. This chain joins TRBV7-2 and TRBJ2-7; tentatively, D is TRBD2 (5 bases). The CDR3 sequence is CASSTTRNYEQYF. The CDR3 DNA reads TGTGCCAGCAGCACCACTAGGAACTACGAGCAGTACTTC.